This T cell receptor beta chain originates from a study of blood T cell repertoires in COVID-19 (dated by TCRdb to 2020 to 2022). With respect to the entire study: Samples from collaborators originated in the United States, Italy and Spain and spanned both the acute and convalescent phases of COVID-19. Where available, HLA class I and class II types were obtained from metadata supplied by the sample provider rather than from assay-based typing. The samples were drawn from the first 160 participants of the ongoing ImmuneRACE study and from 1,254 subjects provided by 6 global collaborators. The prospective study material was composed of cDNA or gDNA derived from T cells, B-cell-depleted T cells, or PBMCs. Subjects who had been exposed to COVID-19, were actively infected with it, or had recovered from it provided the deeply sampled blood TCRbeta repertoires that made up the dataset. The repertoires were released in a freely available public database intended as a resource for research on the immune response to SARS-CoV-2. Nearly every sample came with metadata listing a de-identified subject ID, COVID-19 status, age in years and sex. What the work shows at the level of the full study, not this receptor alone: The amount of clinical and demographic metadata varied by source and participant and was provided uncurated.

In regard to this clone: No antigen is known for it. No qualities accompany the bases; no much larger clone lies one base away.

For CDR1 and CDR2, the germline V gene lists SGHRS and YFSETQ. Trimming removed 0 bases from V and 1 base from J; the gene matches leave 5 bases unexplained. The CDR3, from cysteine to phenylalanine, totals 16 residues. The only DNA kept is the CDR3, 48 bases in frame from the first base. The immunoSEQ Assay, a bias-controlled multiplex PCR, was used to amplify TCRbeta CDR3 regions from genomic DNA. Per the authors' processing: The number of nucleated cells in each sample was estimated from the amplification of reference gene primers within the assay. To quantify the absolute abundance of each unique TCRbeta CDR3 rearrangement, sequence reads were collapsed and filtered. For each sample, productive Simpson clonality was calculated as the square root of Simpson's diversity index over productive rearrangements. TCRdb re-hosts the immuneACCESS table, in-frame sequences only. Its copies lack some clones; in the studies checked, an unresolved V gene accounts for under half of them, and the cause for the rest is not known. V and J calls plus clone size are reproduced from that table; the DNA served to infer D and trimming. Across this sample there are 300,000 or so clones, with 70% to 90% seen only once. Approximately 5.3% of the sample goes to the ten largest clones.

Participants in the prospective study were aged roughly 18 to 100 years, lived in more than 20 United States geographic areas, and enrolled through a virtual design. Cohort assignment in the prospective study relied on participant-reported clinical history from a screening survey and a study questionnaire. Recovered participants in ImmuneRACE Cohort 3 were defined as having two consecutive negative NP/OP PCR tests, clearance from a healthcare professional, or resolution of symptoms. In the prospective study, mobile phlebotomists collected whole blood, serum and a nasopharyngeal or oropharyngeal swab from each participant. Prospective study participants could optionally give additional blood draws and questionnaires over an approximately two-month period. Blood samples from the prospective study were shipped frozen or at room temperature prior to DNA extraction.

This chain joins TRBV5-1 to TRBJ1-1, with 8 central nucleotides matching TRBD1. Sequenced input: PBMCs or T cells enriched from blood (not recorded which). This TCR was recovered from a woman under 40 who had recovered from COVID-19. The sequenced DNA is TGCGCCAGCAGCTTGGTTTGGACAGGGAGGAACACTGAAGCTTTCTTT. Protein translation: CASSLVWTGRNTEAFF.